The rows below give T cell receptor beta chains drawn from one sample of a study of early T cells in non-severe SARS-CoV-2 infection. MiXCR was run by TCRdb on the 5' RACE reads, yielding one entry per CDR3 protein. Here the sample spans roughly 40,000 distinct CDR3 sequences, 5.5% to 7% being singletons. The sample was whole blood. The origin of the receptors is an adult who was a healthcare worker with PCR-confirmed SARS-CoV-2 infection or an uninfected control (not recorded which). The conserved cysteine and the conserved F or W are not part of the CDR3 here. A D gene is named only where the DNA matches it firmly.

J gene,D gene,V gene,CDR3 protein
TRBJ2-5,-,TRBV20-1,SANPIQFRETQY
TRBJ2-4,TRBD2,TRBV2,ASSEAARGLGDIQY
TRBJ2-7,-,TRBV14,ASSPRGRYEQY
TRBJ2-1,-,TRBV6-2/TRBV6-3,ASSYSIGPSSYNEQF
TRBJ2-2,-,TRBV30,AWKVADRKNTGELF
TRBJ2-7,TRBD2,TRBV6-2/TRBV6-3,ASSHGSSGSAEQY
TRBJ2-3,-,TRBV28,ASKGVSNIGSDTQY
TRBJ2-7,-,TRBV5-6,ASSRGAAGISYEQY
TRBJ2-7,-,TRBV4-1,ASSQNPHYEQY
TRBJ2-1,-,TRBV29-1,SVEVSRTYNEQF
TRBJ2-7,TRBD2,TRBV29-1,SVEADRTSGRSYEQY
TRBJ2-7,TRBD2,TRBV18,ASSPREGSSYEQY
TRBJ1-1,-,TRBV12-3/TRBV12-4,ASMKEADTEAF
TRBJ2-1,-,TRBV5-8,ASSFLQGRYNEQF
TRBJ2-4,-,TRBV30,AWSVGIPGSDIQY
TRBJ1-1,-,TRBV4-1,ASSQPTGGAEAF
TRBJ2-1,TRBD2,TRBV3-1,ASSQGGRELDEQF
TRBJ2-1,TRBD1,TRBV28,ASSLWMRGGERTRGNNEQF
TRBJ1-1,-,TRBV12-3/TRBV12-4,ASSLDPDPRGDF
TRBJ1-1,-,TRBV29-1,SVWGATEAF